The TCR beta chain described here comes from a study of blood T cell repertoires in COVID-19. Turning to the study itself: The United States, Italy and Spain supplied acute and convalescent COVID-19 samples.

Authors' methods: Amplification with reference gene primers provided the estimates of nucleated cell counts. Using immunoSEQ multiplex PCR, the repertoire was profiled, and TCRdb retains in-frame clones only, with some absent. Clone size and the V and J calls come from that table; the DNA yielded D and trimming. This sample has some 200,000 clones, with roughly four fifths found just once. The V gene end was trimmed by 6 bases and the J gene end by 4 bases; junction bases not matched to a gene: 16. CDR1 is LGHNT, CDR2 FRNRAP, per germline. The CDR3 length is 19 residues. Seattle enrolled patients during active infection and tracked them longitudinally.

The sequence came from a woman aged 80 or older with COVID-19, enrolled during active disease. The genes are TRBV12-5 and TRBJ2-5, with 14 nucleotides matching TRBD2. Input material: peripheral blood. As DNA, the CDR3 is TGTGCTAGTGGGATACCGGTATGGACTAGCGGGAGGTCAAGAGAGACCCAGTACTTC. Translation gives CASGIPVWTSGRSRETQYF.